The 27 T cell receptor beta chains listed next were all sequenced from one sample in a study of blood T cell repertoires in COVID-19. Data came from immunoSEQ multiplex PCR; TCRdb stores just in-frame clones and leaves some out. The sample contains approximately 210,000 clones, 80% to 85% of which appear only once. The source material was PBMCs or T cells enriched from blood (not recorded which). All receptors derive from a woman between 50 and 59 years old with acute COVID-19.

This clone was seen once. The chain carries TRBV27 and TRBJ1-6, with D possibly matching TRBD1 (5 bases). The germline V gene encodes CDR1 MNHEY and CDR2 SMNVEV (reference sequence). The CDR3 sequence is 16 residues long. Trimming shortened V by 6 bases and J by 4 bases, and 16 bases separated the two germline ends. CDR3 residues: CASRSGGDSYNSPLHF. The DNA of the CDR3 is TGTGCCAGCAGGAGCGGGGGGGACTCGTATAATTCACCCCTCCACTTT.

This sequence joins TRBV7-2 and TRBJ2-2; TRBD1 agrees at 11 bases. This CDR3 is 17 amino acids long. V lost 2 bases to trimming and J lost 1 base; unmatched junction nucleotides: 3. In germline, CDR1 is SGHTA, CDR2 FQGNSA. CDR3 amino acids: CASSLSGTGGNTGELFF. Written as DNA, the CDR3 is TGTGCCAGCAGCTTATCAGGGACAGGGGGGAACACCGGGGAGCTGTTTTTT.

This chain links TRBV7-2 with TRBJ1-2; D might be TRBD1 (5 bases). This CDR3 has 15 amino acids. V was cut by 3 bases and J by 3 bases, with 14 bases left in between. Germline CDR1 and CDR2: SGHTA and FQGNSA. The CDR3 protein is CASSFGQGWDYGYTF. The CDR3 DNA reads TGTGCCAGCAGCTTTGGGCAGGGATGGGACTATGGCTACACCTTC.

This chain uses TRBV19 with TRBJ2-1, with TRBD2 identical over 9 bases. V lost 7 bases to trimming and J lost 4 bases; unmatched junction nucleotides: 8. There are 15 residues in the CDR3. Per the germline V gene, CDR1 is LNHDA and CDR2 is SQIVND (reference sequence). CDR3 residues: CASTFSGSLYNEQFF. CDR3 in DNA: TGTGCCAGTACCTTTAGCGGGAGTCTGTACAATGAGCAGTTCTTC.

This chain uses TRBV7-2 with TRBJ1-1; D unresolved. CDR1 SGHTA and CDR2 FQGNSA come from the germline V gene. The CDR3 is made up of 16 amino acids. V was trimmed by 2 bases and J by 1 base, leaving 14 bases between them. The CDR3 nucleotides are TGTGCCAGCAGCTTACGGGGAGATAAGGCGAACACTGAAGCTTTCTTT. Its protein product is CASSLRGDKANTEAFF. Combining the CDR3 with reference TRBV7-2 and TRBJ1-1 gives the whole variable domain GAGVSQSPSNKVTEKGKDVELRCDPISGHTALYWYRQSLGQGLEFLIYFQGNSAPDKSGLPSDRFSAERTGGSVSTLTIQRTQQEDSAVYLCASSLRGDKANTEAFFGQGTRLTVV.

The V and J genes are TRBV4-1 and TRBJ1-4; 7 positions match TRBD1. Per germline, CDR1 MGHRA and CDR2 YSYEKL. The CDR3 has 17 residues. With 3 bases clipped from V and 0 bases from J, the junction kept 7 bases outside the gene matches. CDR3 sequence: CASSQHYDRATNEKLFF. CDR3 DNA: TGCGCCAGCAGCCAGCACTACGACAGGGCAACTAATGAAAAACTGTTTTTT.

This clone appeared a few times. V and J are TRBV18 and TRBJ2-1; 9 bases are a match to TRBD2. Per the germline V gene, CDR1 is KGHSH and CDR2 is LQKENI. J was trimmed by 6 bases and V by 2 bases; bases with no gene match: 11. The CDR3 extends over 17 amino acids. The CDR3 loop reads CASSPLLSSGRGNEQFF. DNA of the CDR3: TGTGCCAGCTCACCATTACTAAGTAGCGGGAGAGGCAATGAGCAGTTCTTC.

The genes are TRBV28 and TRBJ2-3, with a tentative D call TRBD2 (6 bases). Per germline, CDR1 MDHEN and CDR2 SYDVKM. The CDR3 sequence is 15 residues long. With 6 bases removed from V and 0 bases from J, the gap between germline ends came to 13 bases. The CDR3 here is CASRDLRGSTDTQYF. The CDR3 nucleotides read TGTGCCAGCAGGGACCTACGGGGGAGCACAGATACGCAGTATTTT.

The chain joins TRBV24-1 to TRBJ2-3; D remains ambiguous. Deletions cut 3 bases from V and 2 bases from J, with 11 bases between. The CDR3 totals 15 residues. CDR1 and CDR2 from the germline V gene are KGHDR and SFDVKD. In DNA, the CDR3 is TGTGCCACCAGTGATAGATCGACACCCACAGATACGCAGTATTTT. It encodes CATSDRSTPTDTQYF.

The chain is built from TRBV5-5 and TRBJ2-7; 7 bases fit TRBD1. Germline assignment: CDR1 SGHKS and CDR2 YYEKEE (reference sequence). The V and J ends lost 4 bases and 6 bases, in that order; junction bases with no gene match: 7. This CDR3 region has 13 residues. CDR3 region: CASSQNRGPEQYF. The CDR3 DNA follows: TGTGCCAGCAGCCAAAACAGGGGACCCGAGCAGTACTTC.

The V and J genes are TRBV19 and TRBJ1-1, with 10 bases identical to TRBD1. Germline loops: CDR1 LNHDA, CDR2 SQIVND (reference sequence). V was pared by 8 bases and J by 6 bases, with 12 bases of the junction left unmatched. The CDR3 spans 15 residues. The CDR3 DNA follows: TGTGCCAGTCGCACCTCCGGGACAGGGGTCGCTGAAGCTTTCTTT. This codes for CASRTSGTGVAEAFF. The full variable domain, rest sourced from reference TRBV19 and TRBJ1-1, is DGGITQSPKYLFRKEGQNVTLSCEQNLNHDAMYWYRQDPGQGLRLIYYSQIVNDFQKGDIAEGYSVSREKKESFPLTVTSAQKNPTAFYLCASRTSGTGVAEAFFGQGTRLTVV.

This clone appeared once. The chain carries TRBV4-3 and TRBJ1-5; weak D call: TRBD1 (5 bases). The V gene's germline CDR1 is LGHNA and CDR2 YSLEER. Trimming stripped 0 bases from V and 2 bases from J, with 11 bases between. The CDR3 is made up of 16 amino acids. The CDR3 region is CASSQEAGSGNQPQHF. CDR3 in DNA: TGCGCCAGCAGCCAAGAGGCAGGGTCGGGCAATCAGCCCCAGCATTTT.

V and J are TRBV19 and TRBJ2-3; the D gene is possibly TRBD1 (5 bases). This CDR3 comprises 13 residues. Germline lookup yields CDR1 LNHDA and CDR2 SQIVND (reference sequence). The V and J ends lost 6 bases and 6 bases respectively, with 13 bases between them. CDR3 protein: CASSLRQRDTQYF. The DNA for the CDR3 is TGTGCCAGTAGCCTAAGACAGAGGGATACGCAGTATTTT.

The rearrangement uses TRBV7-3 and TRBJ2-3, with D unresolved. Looked up from germline, CDR1 is SGHTA and CDR2 is FQGTGA. The germline V and J ends were trimmed by 0 bases and 2 bases, with 3 bases remaining between them. This CDR3 spans 13 amino acids. The CDR3 loop is CASSLTYTDTQYF. The CDR3 nucleotides read TGTGCCAGCAGCTTAACCTACACAGATACGCAGTATTTT.

This clone was counted a single time. The chain combines TRBV5-1 with TRBJ2-7, with 7 positions matching TRBD2. The germline gives CDR1 SGHRS, CDR2 YFSETQ. This CDR3 region has 15 residues. J was trimmed by 3 bases and V by 3 bases; bases with no gene match: 9. CDR3 sequence: CASSSRVAGVYEQYF. Written as DNA, the CDR3 is TGCGCCAGCAGCTCACGGGTGGCGGGAGTCTACGAGCAGTACTTC.

Details on this clone: The sample contains more than one DNA sequence encoding this CDR3. The chain couples TRBV28 to TRBJ2-3; D possibly corresponds to TRBD1 (6 bases). CDR3 length equals 13 residues. Trimming took 3 bases from V and 4 from J, leaving 8 bases between them. Germline lookup yields CDR1 MDHEN and CDR2 SYDVKM. The chain's CDR3 is CASSFQGSDTQYF. For the CDR3, the DNA is TGTGCCAGCAGTTTTCAGGGGTCAGATACGCAGTATTTT.

This rearrangement joins TRBV5-1 to TRBJ2-1; tentative D call: TRBD1 (6 bases). The CDR3 sequence is 13 residues long. Germline V gives CDR1 SGHRS, CDR2 YFSETQ. V lost 6 bases, J lost 4 bases, and 11 bases lay in between. CDR3 residues: CASNRAPYNEQFF. The CDR3 DNA reads TGCGCCAGCAACAGGGCCCCTTACAATGAGCAGTTCTTC.

This clone was counted a few times. CDR3 coding DNA: TGTGCCAGCAGCTCCCCCAGCTCCTACGAGCAGTACTTC. It is translated as CASSSPSSYEQYF. The chain employs TRBV11-3 and TRBJ2-7; no definite D call. V shed 4 bases and J shed 0 bases, with 7 bases lying between them. The CDR3 contains 13 residues. Germline V gene data show CDR1 as SGHNT and CDR2 as YENEEA.

The chain recombines TRBV19 with TRBJ2-1; D is uncertain. The CDR3 has 16 residues. The V end lost 4 bases, the J end lost 3 bases, and 16 bases lay between the germline ends. CDR1 and CDR2 from the germline V gene are LNHDA and SQIVND (reference sequence). CDR3 in amino acids: CASSSPASSVYNEQFF. The CDR3 DNA is TGTGCCAGTAGTAGCCCGGCTAGTTCGGTCTACAATGAGCAGTTCTTC.

The V call is TRBV7-2, the J call TRBJ1-2; 7 bases match TRBD1. The trim removed 4 bases at V and 0 bases at J, leaving 8 bases unmatched. This CDR3 is 16 amino acids long. The germline V gene has CDR1 SGHTA and CDR2 FQGNSA. The CDR3 DNA reads TGTGCCAGCAGCTCAGGCGGGACAGAGGCTAACTATGGCTACACCTTC. Its protein product is CASSSGGTEANYGYTF.

The chain carries TRBV7-8 and TRBJ2-1; possible D gene TRBD2, 5 bases. The CDR3 is 16 residues long. Trimming took off 0 bases at V and 7 bases at J, with 16 bases between the two ends. Germline V gene sequence: CDR1 SGHVS, CDR2 FQNEAQ. CDR3 region: CASSLAGSLFLNEQFF. DNA of the CDR3: TGTGCCAGCAGCTTAGCGGGGAGTCTTTTTTTGAATGAGCAGTTCTTC.

This sequence joins TRBV30 and TRBJ2-2; TRBD1 is a possible D gene (5 bases). The CDR3 totals 19 residues. V lost 4 bases to trimming and J lost 0 bases, with 24 bases between them. Per the germline V gene, CDR1 is GTSNPN and CDR2 is SVGIG (reference sequence). In DNA form, the CDR3 reads TGTGCCTGGATCTCTTCAGGGATTTTGGGCTACGCGAACACCGGGGAGCTGTTTTTT. As protein: CAWISSGILGYANTGELFF.

This clone has a single count. This rearrangement joins TRBV7-9 to TRBJ1-5; D not resolved. Germline-derived CDR1 and CDR2 are SEHNR and FQNEAQ (reference sequence). V was shortened by 7 bases and J by 4 bases, with 11 bases between the two germline ends. The CDR3 loop spans 13 amino acids. The DNA of the CDR3 is TGTGCCAGCACCGTCTCGGTTAATCAGCCCCAGCATTTT. This gives the protein CASTVSVNQPQHF.

This clone was counted ten times or more. The chain links TRBV12-3 or TRBV12-4 to TRBJ2-1; D gene unclear. CDR3 size: 12 residues. V was clipped by 2 bases and J by 9 bases, with 8 bases between them. The CDR3 nucleotides read TGTGCCAGCAGTTTACCGCCCGGTGAGCAGTTCTTC. This sequence encodes CASSLPPGEQFF.

This clone was observed a handful of times. V usage is TRBV2 and J usage is TRBJ1-5; no clear D. Germline V gene sequence: CDR1 SNHLY, CDR2 FYNNEI. The CDR3 length is 14 residues. The V end was cut by 2 bases, the J end by 4 bases, with 9 bases between. CDR3 amino acids: CASSELSPNQPQHF. In DNA form, the CDR3 reads TGTGCCAGCAGTGAACTATCCCCTAATCAGCCCCAGCATTTT. The entire variable domain, with the rest obtained from reference TRBV2 and TRBJ1-5, is as follows: EPEVTQTPSHQVTQMGQEVILRCVPISNHLYFYWYRQILGQKVEFLVSFYNNEISEKSEIFDDQFSVERPDGSNFTLKIRSTKLEDSAMYFCASSELSPNQPQHFGDGTRLSIL.

The V call is TRBV11-2, the J call TRBJ2-1; 8 nucleotides match TRBD1. Unmatched junction bases numbered 5, after V lost 1 base and J lost 6 bases. The CDR3 consists of 15 residues. CDR1 is SGHAT, CDR2 FQNNGV, per germline. The CDR3 sequence: CASSLVQDRVNEQFF. The CDR3 region has the DNA TGTGCCAGCAGCTTAGTACAGGACAGGGTCAATGAGCAGTTCTTC. The whole variable domain, filled in from reference TRBV11-2 and TRBJ2-1, reads EAGVAQSPRYKIIEKRQSVAFWCNPISGHATLYWYQQILGQGPKLLIQFQNNGVVDDSQLPKDRFSAERLKGVDSTLKIQPAKLEDSAVYLCASSLVQDRVNEQFFGPGTRLTVL.

The chain employs TRBV5-6 and TRBJ2-2; perhaps TRBD2 as D (7 bases). CDR3 length equals 15 residues. V dropped 1 base and J dropped 4 bases, with 11 bases sitting between them. CDR1 and CDR2 from the germline V gene are SGHDT and YYEEEE. CDR3 protein: CASSLYRGATGELFF. CDR3 nucleotide sequence: TGTGCCAGCAGCTTGTACCGGGGGGCCACCGGGGAGCTGTTTTTT.